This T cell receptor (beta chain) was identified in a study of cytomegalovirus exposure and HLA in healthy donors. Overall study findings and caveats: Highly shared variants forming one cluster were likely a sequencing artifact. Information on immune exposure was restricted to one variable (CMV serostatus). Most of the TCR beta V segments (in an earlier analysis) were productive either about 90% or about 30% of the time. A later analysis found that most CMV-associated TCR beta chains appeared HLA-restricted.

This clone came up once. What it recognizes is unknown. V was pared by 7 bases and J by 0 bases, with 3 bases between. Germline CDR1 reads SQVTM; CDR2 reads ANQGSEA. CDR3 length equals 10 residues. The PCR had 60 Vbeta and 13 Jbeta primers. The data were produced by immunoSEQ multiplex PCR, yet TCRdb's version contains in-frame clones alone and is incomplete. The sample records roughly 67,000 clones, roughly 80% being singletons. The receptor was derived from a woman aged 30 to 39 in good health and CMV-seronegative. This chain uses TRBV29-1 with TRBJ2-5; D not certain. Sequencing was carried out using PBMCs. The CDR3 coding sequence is TGCAGCGCCTACCAAGAGACCCAGTACTTC. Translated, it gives CSAYQETQYF.